The clone carrying this TCR beta chain was counted only a few times. This sample is drawn from a study of blood T cell repertoires in COVID-19. The germline gives CDR1 SGHRS, CDR2 YFSETQ. This CDR3 contains 15 residues. V trimming: 4 bases; J trimming: 7 bases; junction bases outside the gene matches: 7. Here immunoSEQ multiplex PCR was the method, and the copy in TCRdb shows in-frame clones only, minus some. The profile shows 150,000 to 200,000 clones, roughly four fifths of them singletons. Recruits, aged roughly 18 to 90 years, lived in 20 to 30 US areas. Recovered status applied to Cohort 3 donors who had two consecutive negative PCRs. It also applied to those with clearance or with symptom resolution.

The TCR sequence derives from a man aged 40-49 years who had recovered from COVID-19. The rearrangement joins TRBV5-1 to TRBJ1-6; 8 bases are shared with TRBD1. The source material was PBMCs or T cells enriched from blood (not recorded which). For the CDR3, the DNA is TGCGCCAGCAGCGGAGGGCAGGGGGCGAATTCACCCCTCCACTTT. This encodes CASSGGQGANSPLHF.